This T cell receptor beta chain is from a study of control samples from healthy donors and cancer patients. Germline-derived CDR1 and CDR2 are SEHNR and FQNEAQ (reference sequence). V was pared by 5 bases and J by 4 bases, with 7 bases of the junction left unmatched. CDR3 size: 14 residues. Method: immunoSEQ multiplex PCR; TCRdb's copy keeps in-frame clones and lacks some. The repertoire holds fewer than 200,000 clones, more than 80% seen once, with approximately 1.5% in the top ten. This chain joins TRBV7-9 and TRBJ2-7, with TRBD1 identical over 8 bases. This clonotype was obtained from a man under 40 in good health. Sequenced material: blood. CDR3 residues: CASSHGGTGYEQYF. The CDR3 nucleotides read TGTGCCAGCAGCCACGGCGGGACAGGTTACGAGCAGTACTTC.